A selection of T cell receptor beta chains follows, all from one sample in a study of T cell responses to AZD1222 COVID-19 vaccine. The method was immunoSEQ multiplex PCR; TCRdb's version includes in-frame clones alone and lacks a portion of them. Here the sample spans around 150,000 clones, approximately 91% being singletons. Sample: peripheral blood, taken 28 days after the second AZD1222 dose. All receptors derive from an adult who received the AZD1222 COVID-19 vaccine. Both conserved end residues are part of each CDR3. A D gene is named only where the DNA matches it firmly. Rows may omit the clone size; those that give it use once, few, many or a size class.

V gene: TRBV29-1
clone size: .
D gene: .
J gene: TRBJ2-1
CDR3 DNA: TGCAGCGTCGGCACGAGCTCCTACAATGAGCAGTTCTTC
CDR3 protein: CSVGTSSYNEQFF

V gene: TRBV12-3/TRBV12-4
clone size: .
D gene: .
J gene: TRBJ1-1
CDR3 DNA: TGTGCCAGCAGTTTAGGAACTGCCACTGAAGCTTTCTTT
CDR3 protein: CASSLGTATEAFF

V gene: TRBV5-1
clone size: once
D gene: .
J gene: TRBJ2-7
CDR3 DNA: TGCGCCAGCAGCTCTGTGGGGGACTACGAGCAGTACTTC
CDR3 protein: CASSSVGDYEQYF

V gene: TRBV5-1
clone size: .
D gene: .
J gene: TRBJ2-1
CDR3 DNA: TGCGCCAGCAGCAAGGGGACGGGGCCCAATGAGCAGTTCTTC
CDR3 protein: CASSKGTGPNEQFF

V gene: TRBV5-1
clone size: .
D gene: TRBD1
J gene: TRBJ2-1
CDR3 DNA: TGCGCCAGCAGTCCTGGGGACAGCTACTCCTACAATGAGCAGTTCTTC
CDR3 protein: CASSPGDSYSYNEQFF

V gene: TRBV19
clone size: once
D gene: .
J gene: TRBJ1-5
CDR3 DNA: TGTGCCAGTAGTATGGACCGTCCCCGCCCCCAGCATTTT
CDR3 protein: CASSMDRPRPQHF

V gene: TRBV18
clone size: .
D gene: TRBD1
J gene: TRBJ1-2
CDR3 DNA: TGTGCCAGCTCAGAGGGGGGACAGAGGAACTATGGCTACACCTTC
CDR3 protein: CASSEGGQRNYGYTF

V gene: TRBV18
clone size: .
D gene: .
J gene: TRBJ1-4
CDR3 DNA: TGTGCCAGCTCACCACAGGGACCGAAGAATGAAAAACTGTTTTTT
CDR3 protein: CASSPQGPKNEKLFF

V gene: TRBV18
clone size: .
D gene: TRBD2
J gene: TRBJ2-5
CDR3 DNA: TGTGCCAGCTCACTTACTAGCGGGGGGATCCGAGAGACCCAGTACTTC
CDR3 protein: CASSLTSGGIRETQYF

V gene: TRBV5-1
clone size: .
D gene: .
J gene: TRBJ2-1
CDR3 DNA: TGCGCCAGCAGTGGCCTAGCAGACAATGAGCAGTTCTTC
CDR3 protein: CASSGLADNEQFF

V gene: TRBV6-2/TRBV6-3
clone size: .
D gene: .
J gene: TRBJ1-1
CDR3 DNA: TGTGCCAGCAGTTACTCCTACCTAGGGGGGAACACTGAAGCTTTCTTT
CDR3 protein: CASSYSYLGGNTEAFF

V gene: TRBV27
clone size: .
D gene: .
J gene: TRBJ1-2
CDR3 DNA: TGTGCCAGCAGTTTAAATGGAATCGGGAACTATGGCTACACCTTC
CDR3 protein: CASSLNGIGNYGYTF

V gene: TRBV19
clone size: .
D gene: .
J gene: TRBJ1-2
CDR3 DNA: TGTGCCAGTAGTATCGGGGGGGTGAACTATGGCTACACCTTC
CDR3 protein: CASSIGGVNYGYTF

V gene: TRBV24-1
clone size: .
D gene: TRBD2
J gene: TRBJ2-7
CDR3 DNA: TGTGCCACCAGTGTCGGCGGGAGTCGGTACGAGCAGTACTTC
CDR3 protein: CATSVGGSRYEQYF

V gene: TRBV29-1
clone size: .
D gene: .
J gene: TRBJ1-2
CDR3 DNA: TGCAGCGCTGGGGACACGAGCTACTATGGCTACACCTTC
CDR3 protein: CSAGDTSYYGYTF

V gene: TRBV19
clone size: .
D gene: TRBD2
J gene: TRBJ2-1
CDR3 DNA: TGTGCCAGTAGTATGAGACTAGCGGGAGGGCCCGGTTCCTACAATGAGCAGTTCTTC
CDR3 protein: CASSMRLAGGPGSYNEQFF

V gene: TRBV9
clone size: .
D gene: .
J gene: TRBJ2-1
CDR3 DNA: TGTGCCAGCAGCGTTACAACCCGGGGTGAGCAGTTCTTC
CDR3 protein: CASSVTTRGEQFF

V gene: TRBV7-2
clone size: .
D gene: .
J gene: TRBJ1-5
CDR3 DNA: TGTGCCAGCAGCTTAGCCCAGACCCGGCGTGGCAATCAGCCCCAGCATTTT
CDR3 protein: CASSLAQTRRGNQPQHF

V gene: TRBV29-1
clone size: .
D gene: TRBD1
J gene: TRBJ1-2
CDR3 DNA: TGCAGCGTTCCGGGACAGGGAGAATATGGCTACACCTTC
CDR3 protein: CSVPGQGEYGYTF

V gene: TRBV15
clone size: .
D gene: TRBD1
J gene: TRBJ1-6
CDR3 DNA: TGTGCCACCAGCGGATCCGGGACAGGGGAGGGGGTCTCGCATTCACCCCTCCACTTT
CDR3 protein: CATSGSGTGEGVSHSPLHF

V gene: TRBV14
clone size: few
D gene: .
J gene: TRBJ1-2
CDR3 DNA: TGTGCCAGCAGCCAAAGAGGGTATGGCTACACCTTC
CDR3 protein: CASSQRGYGYTF

V gene: TRBV24-1
clone size: .
D gene: .
J gene: TRBJ1-3
CDR3 DNA: TGTGCCACCAGTGCTTATCGACCGAACACCATATATTTT
CDR3 protein: CATSAYRPNTIYF

V gene: TRBV6-4
clone size: .
D gene: .
J gene: TRBJ1-1
CDR3 DNA: TGTGCCAGCAGCCCAGAACAGGGTTACACTGAAGCTTTCTTT
CDR3 protein: CASSPEQGYTEAFF

V gene: TRBV27
clone size: .
D gene: TRBD2
J gene: TRBJ2-1
CDR3 DNA: TGTGCCAGCAGTGGCGGGACTAGCGGACACAATGAGCAGTTCTTC
CDR3 protein: CASSGGTSGHNEQFF

V gene: TRBV7-8
clone size: .
D gene: .
J gene: TRBJ2-3
CDR3 DNA: TGTGCCAGCAGCTTCCAGGGCCCCACAGATACGCAGTATTTT
CDR3 protein: CASSFQGPTDTQYF

V gene: TRBV18
clone size: .
D gene: TRBD1
J gene: TRBJ1-4
CDR3 DNA: TGTGCCAGCTCCCCCGGGACAGATGAAAAACTGTTTTTT
CDR3 protein: CASSPGTDEKLFF

V gene: TRBV6-5
clone size: .
D gene: .
J gene: TRBJ2-7
CDR3 DNA: TGTGCCAGCAGTTACTCGTCCGCCTACTCCTACGAGCAGTACTTC
CDR3 protein: CASSYSSAYSYEQYF

V gene: TRBV4-1
clone size: .
D gene: .
J gene: TRBJ1-1
CDR3 DNA: TGCGCCACCCGGAGGGGTATGAGCACTGAAGCTTTCTTT
CDR3 protein: CATRRGMSTEAFF

V gene: TRBV27
clone size: .
D gene: TRBD2
J gene: TRBJ2-1
CDR3 DNA: TGTGCCAGCAGTTTATCACCCCTAGCGGGAGGAAATTACAATGAGCAGTTCTTC
CDR3 protein: CASSLSPLAGGNYNEQFF

V gene: TRBV6-5
clone size: .
D gene: .
J gene: TRBJ1-2
CDR3 DNA: TGTGCCAGCACCGGCACCTACCGAGATAACTATGGCTACACCTTC
CDR3 protein: CASTGTYRDNYGYTF

V gene: TRBV29-1
clone size: .
D gene: .
J gene: TRBJ2-3
CDR3 DNA: TGCAGCGTGCTAGGACAGACTTGGGATACGCAGTATTTT
CDR3 protein: CSVLGQTWDTQYF

V gene: TRBV2
clone size: .
D gene: TRBD1
J gene: TRBJ1-6
CDR3 DNA: TGTGCCAGCAGCCCCGACAGGGACCTCCACTTT
CDR3 protein: CASSPDRDLHF

V gene: TRBV5-6
clone size: .
D gene: TRBD2
J gene: TRBJ2-5
CDR3 DNA: TGTGCCAGCAGCTCTTATAGCGGGGGCGGAGAGACCCAGTACTTC
CDR3 protein: CASSSYSGGGETQYF

V gene: TRBV7-3
clone size: .
D gene: .
J gene: TRBJ2-3
CDR3 DNA: TGTGCCAGCAGCTTACAGGGGGGAGGCGCAGATACGCAGTATTTT
CDR3 protein: CASSLQGGGADTQYF

V gene: TRBV29-1
clone size: .
D gene: TRBD1
J gene: TRBJ2-7
CDR3 DNA: TGCAGCGTAAACACTGACAGGGCCGACGAGCAGTACTTC
CDR3 protein: CSVNTDRADEQYF

V gene: TRBV3-1/TRBV3-2
clone size: .
D gene: .
J gene: TRBJ2-1
CDR3 DNA: TGTGCCAGCAGCCAACCTCGCCCCTTCCCGGGACTCATATACAATGAGCAGTTCTTC
CDR3 protein: CASSQPRPFPGLIYNEQFF

V gene: TRBV7-2
clone size: .
D gene: TRBD2
J gene: TRBJ2-3
CDR3 DNA: TGTGCCAGCAGCTACTCTAGGACTAGCGGGTATGGCACAGATACGCAGTATTTT
CDR3 protein: CASSYSRTSGYGTDTQYF

V gene: TRBV19
clone size: .
D gene: TRBD1
J gene: TRBJ2-7
CDR3 DNA: TGTGCCAGTAGTGCCCGGGACAGGGATACCTACGAGCAGTACTTC
CDR3 protein: CASSARDRDTYEQYF